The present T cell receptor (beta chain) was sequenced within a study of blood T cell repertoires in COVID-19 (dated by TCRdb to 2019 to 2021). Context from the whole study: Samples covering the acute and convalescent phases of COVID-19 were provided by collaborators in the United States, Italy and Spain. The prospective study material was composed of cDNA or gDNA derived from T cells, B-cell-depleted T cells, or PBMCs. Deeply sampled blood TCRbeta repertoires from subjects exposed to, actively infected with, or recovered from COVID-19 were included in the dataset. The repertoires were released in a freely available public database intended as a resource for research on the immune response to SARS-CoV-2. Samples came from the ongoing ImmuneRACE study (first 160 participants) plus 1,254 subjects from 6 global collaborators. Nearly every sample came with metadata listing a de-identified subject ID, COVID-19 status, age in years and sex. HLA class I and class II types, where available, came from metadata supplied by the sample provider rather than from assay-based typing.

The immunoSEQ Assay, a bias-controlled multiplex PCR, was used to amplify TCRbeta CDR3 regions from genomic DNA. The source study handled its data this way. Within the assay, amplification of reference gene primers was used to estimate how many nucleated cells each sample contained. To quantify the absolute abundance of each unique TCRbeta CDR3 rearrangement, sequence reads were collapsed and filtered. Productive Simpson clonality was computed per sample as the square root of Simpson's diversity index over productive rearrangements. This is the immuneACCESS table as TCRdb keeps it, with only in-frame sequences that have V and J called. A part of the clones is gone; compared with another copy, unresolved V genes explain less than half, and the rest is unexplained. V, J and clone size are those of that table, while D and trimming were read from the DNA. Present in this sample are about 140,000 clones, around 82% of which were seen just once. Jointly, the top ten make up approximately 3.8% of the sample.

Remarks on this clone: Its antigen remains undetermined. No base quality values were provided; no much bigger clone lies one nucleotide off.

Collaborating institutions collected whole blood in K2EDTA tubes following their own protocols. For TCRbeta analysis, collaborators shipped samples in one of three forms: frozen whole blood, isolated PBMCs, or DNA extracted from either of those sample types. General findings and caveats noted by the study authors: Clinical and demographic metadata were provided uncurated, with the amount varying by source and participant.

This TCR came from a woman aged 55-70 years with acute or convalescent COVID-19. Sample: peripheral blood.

In nucleotide form, the sequence is TGTGCCAGCAGCTTAACGGGCGAGATCACCGGGGAGCTGTTTTTT. Translated, it reads CASSLTGEITGELFF. The rearrangement combines TRBV7-3 with TRBJ2-2, with no confidently assigned D gene. V drops 0 bases and J drops 4 bases, leaving 9 bases in between. The CDR3 spans 15 residues, from the cysteine through the phenylalanine. The sequence is cut down to CDR3 DNA, 45 bases in frame from base 1. The germline V gene sets CDR1 to SGHTA and CDR2 to FQGTGA.